This T cell receptor beta chain derives from a study of OX40 agonist ivuxolimab in advanced cancers. Regarding the complete study: The costimulatory receptor OX40 (CD134) was targeted by ivuxolimab, a fully human IgG2 agonistic monoclonal antibody. In the dose-escalation cohort, 65% to 85% of patients were male, and the mean age was roughly 56 years with a range of roughly 23 to 79. Peripheral TCRbeta sequencing aimed to test whether ivuxolimab altered TCR sequence diversity and caused clonal T-cell expansion. Intravenous ivuxolimab was administered to patients every 2 weeks at six dose levels: 0.01, 0.1, 0.3, 1.5, 3 and 10 mg/kg. Among the approximately 54 dose-escalation patients, some 19 had hepatocellular carcinoma, 15 melanoma, 9 renal cell carcinoma and 9 head and neck cancer. Partial responses occurred in three dose-escalation patients: two with cutaneous melanoma and one with hepatocellular carcinoma. Patients were allowed to have had prior anti-PD-1, anti-PD-L1 or anti-CTLA-4 therapy, and approximately 40% of the dose-escalation patients had been treated with checkpoint inhibitors. The paper covers the monotherapy dose-escalation part of the phase I ivuxolimab trial, which included N of about 56 patients.

Patients with autoimmune disease history or receiving systemic immunosuppression were excluded from the trial. In every dose cohort, peripheral blood was drawn for TCR sequencing at baseline, cycle 4 day 1, and cycle 7 day 1. Samples were obtained from an open-label, multicenter, first-in-human phase I dose-escalation trial of ivuxolimab. Adults with locally advanced or metastatic head and neck squamous cell, hepatocellular, melanoma or renal cell carcinoma were enrolled in the trial. Before TCR sequencing, CD4+ T cells and CD8+ T cells from peripheral blood were sorted into separate populations. CDR1 and CDR2 are drawn from the germline V gene (reference sequence): LNHDA, SQIVND. The CDR3 covers 13 residues, taking in both the cysteine and the phenylalanine. The CDR3 DNA has 39 bases and is translated from base 1. V and J lose 4 bases and 2 bases, and a span of 7 bases separates them. Genomic DNA was extracted from sorted cells for sequencing of the TCRbeta CDR3 region. TCRbeta CDR3 regions were sequenced using the immunoSEQ Assay. The immuneACCESS repertoire file appears here via TCRdb, limited to in-frame rearrangements. These files lack a portion of the clones; in checked studies, under half of the deficit traces to unresolved V genes, and the cause of the others is not known. This sample comprises roughly 91,000 clones, roughly 90% of them detected only once. The biggest ten clones account for 0.65% to 0.95% of the sample.

In regard to this clone: It has no known antigen specificity. Base-call qualities are not available, and no considerably larger clone is one nucleotide away.

On the study overall, not on this receptor specifically: After ivuxolimab, CD8+ T cells had more expanded clones than CD4+ T cells on average. At doses of 0.1 to 3.0 mg/kg, clonal expansion of both CD4+ and CD8+ T cells in blood was seen between baseline and week 6. In the 0.1-3.0 mg/kg groups, partial responders had among the lowest normalized peripheral clonal expansion, particularly in CD8+ T cells. The antigen specificity of the peripheral T cells that underwent clonal expansion was not determined. Low levels of normalized T-cell clonal expansion were also seen in some nonresponding patients.

The V and J genes are TRBV19 and TRBJ2-3; no D segment can be confidently identified. The material was CD4+ or CD8+ T cells sorted from blood, obtained in a trial of the OX40 agonist ivuxolimab. The TCR was taken from an adult with an advanced solid tumor such as melanoma, head and neck, liver or kidney cancer. In nucleotide form, the sequence is TGTGCCAGTAGTAATCAAATCACAGATACGCAGTATTTT. It specifies CASSNQITDTQYF. Outside the CDR3, residues come from the reference TRBV19 and TRBJ2-3 proteins, so the full variable domain is: DGGITQSPKYLFRKEGQNVTLSCEQNLNHDAMYWYRQDPGQGLRLIYYSQIVNDFQKGDIAEGYSVSREKKESFPLTVTSAQKNPTAFYLCASSNQITDTQYFGPGTRLTVL.